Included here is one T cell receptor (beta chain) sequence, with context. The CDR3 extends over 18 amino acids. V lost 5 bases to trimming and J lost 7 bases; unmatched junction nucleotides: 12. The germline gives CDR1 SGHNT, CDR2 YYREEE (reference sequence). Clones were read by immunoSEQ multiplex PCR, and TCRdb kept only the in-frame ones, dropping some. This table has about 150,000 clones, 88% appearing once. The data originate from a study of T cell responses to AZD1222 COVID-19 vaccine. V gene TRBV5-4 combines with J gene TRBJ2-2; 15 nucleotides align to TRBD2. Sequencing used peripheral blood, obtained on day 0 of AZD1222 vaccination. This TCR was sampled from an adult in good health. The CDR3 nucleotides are TGTGCCAGCAGTCCTACTGGACTAGCGGGGGGGCGTGGCGGGGAGCTGTTTTTT. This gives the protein CASSPTGLAGGRGGELFF.